This T cell receptor beta chain was sequenced for a study of vaccination and CD4 T cells after COVID-19. Study context: Either the Pfizer-BioNTech BNT162b2 or Moderna mRNA-1273 vaccine was given as two doses.

This clonotype was seen more than once but under ten times. This CDR3 has 15 residues. Germline V gene data show CDR1 as MDHEN and CDR2 as SYDVKM. V shed 2 bases and J 5 bases; nucleotides not matched to a gene: 5. Using its own MiXCR run on the PCR reads, TCRdb lists one record per CDR3 protein. The profile shows approximately 23,000 distinct CDR3 sequences, under 65% of them singletons. This TCR was sampled from a human donor who had recovered from COVID-19. This rearrangement joins TRBV28 to TRBJ2-2, with 7 bases matching TRBD2. This material consisted of CD4+ T cells from blood, taken before SARS-CoV-2 vaccination. The DNA for the CDR3 is TGTGCCAGCAGTTTAGCGGGAGCGCGGACCGGGGAGCTGTTTTTT. Encoded protein: CASSLAGARTGELFF.